What follows is one T cell receptor beta chain and its context. The authors' processing: Amplification of reference gene primers was used by the study to estimate nucleated cell counts. TCRdb's table, derived via immunoSEQ multiplex PCR, lists solely in-frame clones and lacks some. V, J and clone size derive from that table, while D and trimming were established from the DNA sequence. Found here are 76,000 or so clones, around 90% of them singletons; the top ten hold approximately 5%. The sample originates from a study of blood T cell repertoires in COVID-19. About the research overall: Some COVID-19 samples were acute and others convalescent; all came from the United States, Italy and Spain. Sample material is recorded as cDNA or gDNA derived from T cells, B-cell-depleted T cells, or PBMCs.

CDR1 and CDR2 from the germline V gene are GTSNPN and SVGIG (reference sequence). The CDR3 is 12 amino acids. V lost 3 bases to trimming and J lost 5 bases, with 10 bases between them. Sequencing was performed on peripheral blood. The rearrangement links TRBV30 to TRBJ2-5; the D gene is possibly TRBD2 (5 bases). The TCR comes from a human donor in a cohort sampled during active COVID-19. The CDR3 is CAWSSPGETQYF. The CDR3 DNA reads as TGTGCCTGGAGCAGCCCGGGGGAGACCCAGTACTTC. The variable domain in full, with the rest retrieved from reference TRBV30 and TRBJ2-5, is SQTIHQWPATLVQPVGSPLSLECTVEGTSNPNLYWYRQAAGRGLQLLFYSVGIGQISSEVPQNLSASRPQDRQFILSSKKLLLSDSGFYLCAWSSPGETQYFGPGTRLLVL.